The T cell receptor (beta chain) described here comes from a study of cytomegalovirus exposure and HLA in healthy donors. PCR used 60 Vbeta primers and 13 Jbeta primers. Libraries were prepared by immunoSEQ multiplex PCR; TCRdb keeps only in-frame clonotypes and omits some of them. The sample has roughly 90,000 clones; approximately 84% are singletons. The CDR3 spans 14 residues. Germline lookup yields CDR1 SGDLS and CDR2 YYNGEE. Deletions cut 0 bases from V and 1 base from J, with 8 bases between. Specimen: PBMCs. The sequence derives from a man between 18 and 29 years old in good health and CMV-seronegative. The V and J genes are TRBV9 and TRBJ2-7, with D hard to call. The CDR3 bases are TGTGCCAGCAGCGTAGGTTCGTCTTCCTACGAGCAGTACTTC. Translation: CASSVGSSSYEQYF.